These T cell receptor beta chains were read from a single sample in a study of T cells in Graves' hyperthyroidism and ophthalmopathy. TCRdb itself ran the multiplex PCR reads through MiXCR, one entry per CDR3 protein. The data contain a few hundred thousand distinct CDR3 sequences, around 20% of them seen just once; the ten biggest clones take up less than 30%. The sample taken for sequencing was blood. The receptor source for this set is a man younger than 35 with Graves' hyperthyroidism. Each CDR3 is given without its conserved first and last residue. D genes are given only for firm matches.

CDR3: ASNSERVGGELF
J: TRBJ2-2
D: -
length: 12
V: TRBV2

CDR3: ASGRGSVKETQY
J: TRBJ2-5
D: TRBD1
length: 12
V: TRBV2

CDR3: ASSLLGARYGYT
J: TRBJ1-2
D: -
length: 12
V: TRBV12-3/TRBV12-4

CDR3: ASSQESKDGPQH
J: TRBJ1-5
D: -
length: 12
V: TRBV4-1

CDR3: ASSEEGRDYGYT
J: TRBJ1-2
D: -
length: 12
V: TRBV25-1

CDR3: ASSDGGQLGYEQY
J: TRBJ2-7
D: -
length: 13
V: TRBV6-1

CDR3: ASSFLSGTGLLQETQY
J: TRBJ2-5
D: TRBD1
length: 16
V: TRBV12-3/TRBV12-4

CDR3: AKYRELISGNTIY
J: TRBJ1-3
D: -
length: 13
V: TRBV12-3/TRBV12-4

CDR3: ATSDAGYEQH
J: TRBJ2-7
D: -
length: 10
V: TRBV24-1

CDR3: ASSSPASNTEAF
J: TRBJ1-1
D: -
length: 12
V: TRBV28

CDR3: AWSPGTGAWGEAC
J: TRBJ1-1
D: TRBD1
length: 13
V: TRBV30